The 5 T cell receptor beta chains in this list originate from one sample, sequenced in a study of blood T cells in healthy people across ages. Through a sample-barcoded 5' primer and a J-beta primer mix, a second PCR was run for roughly 6 to 11 cycles. TCRdb redid the calling of the 5' RACE reads with MiXCR, one entry per CDR3 protein. In the table there are 950,000 to 1,200,000 distinct CDR3 sequences, roughly two fifths of which are singletons. The sample was blood. The source of these receptors is a man aged 18 to 29 in good health.

V is TRBV6-6 and J is TRBJ1-2, with TRBD1 identical over 7 bases. V trimming: 7 bases; J trimming: 4 bases; junction bases outside the gene matches: 9. Germline V gives CDR1 MNHNY, CDR2 SVGAGI (reference sequence). The CDR3 consists of 14 residues. CDR3 protein: CASTHQDRPYGYTF. CDR3 sequence (DNA): TGTGCCAGCACCCACCAGGACAGGCCCTATGGCTACACCTTC.

The chain links TRBV4-1 to TRBJ2-2; D uncertain. Germline V gene lookup returns CDR1 MGHRA and CDR2 YSYEKL. This CDR3 has 14 residues. V was shortened by 3 bases and J by 2 bases, with 7 bases between the two germline ends. DNA of the CDR3: TGCGCCAGCAGCCAGGCCCGTAACACCGGGGAGCTGTTTTTT. Translation: CASSQARNTGELFF.

This chain connects TRBV27 to TRBJ1-1; D is perhaps TRBD1 (5 bases). CDR1 is MNHEY and CDR2 is SMNVEV in the germline V gene (reference sequence). With 5 bases removed from V and 7 bases from J, the gap between germline ends came to 14 bases. The CDR3 has 13 amino acids. CDR3 amino acids: CASSGGTGGEAFF. Written as DNA, the CDR3 is TGTGCCAGCAGTGGGGGGACCGGTGGTGAAGCTTTCTTT.

J is TRBJ2-5 and V is TRBV20-1; 7 bases agree with TRBD1. Losses at the gene ends were 6 bases for V and 1 base for J; bases not matched to a gene: 5. The CDR3 is made up of 13 amino acids. In germline, CDR1 is DFQATT, CDR2 SNEGSKA (reference sequence). CDR3 protein: CSAPGQSQETQYF. CDR3 in DNA: TGCAGTGCCCCGGGACAGAGCCAAGAGACCCAGTACTTC.

Regarding this clonotype: A clone one base away is much larger, so this may be a read error. V usage is TRBV20-1 and J usage is TRBJ2-1, with TRBD2 as a possible D gene (5 bases). The CDR3 length is 14 residues. The germline gives CDR1 DFQATT, CDR2 SNEGSKA (reference sequence). The CDR3 DNA reads TGCAGTACTAGAGACGCCGGACTGGGGAATGAGCAGTTCTTC. It specifies CSTRDAGLGNEQFF.